A selection of T cell receptor beta chains follows, all from one sample in a study of Ad26.COV2.S vaccination and SARS-CoV-2 variants. Profiling relied on immunoSEQ multiplex PCR, and the TCRdb table lists in-frame clones only, not all of them. The repertoire consists of roughly 460,000 clones, with 80% to 90% occurring once and the leading ten covering 1.7%. The sample was peripheral blood, taken in a trial of Ad26.COV2.S vaccine versus placebo. Receptor source: a person between 18 and 65 years old who received the Ad26.COV2.S COVID-19 vaccine or a placebo. CDR3s include the opening cysteine and the closing phenylalanine or tryptophan. Each record gives: V gene, clone size, J gene, D gene, CDR3 DNA, CDR3 protein. D genes are given only for firm matches. Some rows mark clone size as missing; the rest say once, few, many or name a class of expanded clone.

TRBV5-1,.,TRBJ2-7,TRBD2,TGCGCCAGCAGCCGCGGGACTACCACCTACGAGCAGTACTTC,CASSRGTTTYEQYF
TRBV27,.,TRBJ1-1,.,TGTGCCAGCAGTGCGAGGGGGAACACTGAAGCTTTCTTT,CASSARGNTEAFF
TRBV6-5,.,TRBJ1-2,.,TGTGCCAGCGCCGCCCCTTCCAACTATGGCTACACCTTC,CASAAPSNYGYTF
TRBV2,.,TRBJ1-3,.,TGTGCCAGCAGTGATGAGACAACCCGTTCTGGAAACACCATATATTTT,CASSDETTRSGNTIYF
TRBV15,.,TRBJ2-7,TRBD1,TGTGCCACCAGCAGAGCTGGGACAGGGATTTACGAGCAGTACTTC,CATSRAGTGIYEQYF
TRBV5-1,.,TRBJ1-4,.,TGCGCCAGCAGCTTGGAGGATGAAAAACTGTTTTTT,CASSLEDEKLFF
TRBV15,.,TRBJ1-2,.,TGTGCCACCAGCAGACAGCAGGCTAACAACTATGGCTACACCTTC,CATSRQQANNYGYTF
TRBV9,.,TRBJ2-3,.,TGTGCCAGCAGCTCTCTACGAGAAACCACAGATACGCAGTATTTT,CASSSLRETTDTQYF
TRBV29-1,.,TRBJ2-7,TRBD1,TGCAGCGTTTATACAGGGGAACTCTCCGAGCAGTACTTC,CSVYTGELSEQYF
TRBV5-1,few,TRBJ2-7,.,TGCGCCAGCAGCGCACTAGCAAGGGGTAACGAGCAGTACTTC,CASSALARGNEQYF
TRBV27,.,TRBJ1-4,.,TGTGCCAGCAGTTTATCGGGAGGGCGGGAAAAACTGTTTTTT,CASSLSGGREKLFF
TRBV4-2,.,TRBJ1-2,.,TGTGCCAGCAGCCAAGTAGAGACAGGCTATGGCTACACCTTC,CASSQVETGYGYTF
TRBV15,.,TRBJ2-1,TRBD2,TGTGCCAGCTCAACTAGCGCTCGCTCCTACAATGAGCAGTTCTTC,CASSTSARSYNEQFF
TRBV7-3,.,TRBJ2-1,.,TGTGCCAGCAGCCCGCCGACTAGTGGTGAGCAGTTCTTC,CASSPPTSGEQFF
TRBV19,once,TRBJ1-2,.,TGTGCCAGTAGTATACTATCACAGGAGACCTATGGCTACACCTTC,CASSILSQETYGYTF
TRBV4-2,.,TRBJ1-5,.,TGTGCCAGCAGCCAAGTCTCAGGTAGAGTCGAGAGCAATCAGCCCCAGCATTTT,CASSQVSGRVESNQPQHF
TRBV9,.,TRBJ2-2,.,TGTGCCAGCACATCCTCGGTATTGGCCCAGAACACCGGGGAGCTGTTTTTT,CASTSSVLAQNTGELFF
TRBV7-2,.,TRBJ2-7,.,TGTGCCAGCAGCTTAACCTTGGGAGAGCAGTACTTC,CASSLTLGEQYF
TRBV27,.,TRBJ2-1,TRBD1,TGTGCCAGCAGTCAGATCCTCAGGACAGGGAGCTCCTACAATGAGCAGTTCTTC,CASSQILRTGSSYNEQFF
TRBV5-1,.,TRBJ2-2,TRBD2,TGCGCCAGCAGCTTGGGGACTAGCGGGAGGACCGGGGAGCTGTTTTTT,CASSLGTSGRTGELFF
TRBV5-6,.,TRBJ2-3,.,TGTGCCAGCAGCCCCCCCGATACGCAGTATTTT,CASSPPDTQYF
TRBV29-1,.,TRBJ1-3,.,TGCAGCGTTGTTAGTATCTCTGGAAACACCATATATTTT,CSVVSISGNTIYF
TRBV27,.,TRBJ2-1,TRBD2,TGTGCCAGCAGTTTAATCCCTAGCGGCCAACTGTTCTTC,CASSLIPSGQLFF
TRBV27,few,TRBJ2-2,.,TGTGCCTGTGCCCAGGCCCCTAACACCGGGGAGCTGTTTTTT,CACAQAPNTGELFF
TRBV19,.,TRBJ2-3,.,TGTGCCAGTAGTACTCTGGGCACCGGGGCTAGCACAGATACGCAGTATTTT,CASSTLGTGASTDTQYF
TRBV6-2/TRBV6-3,.,TRBJ1-2,TRBD1,TGTGCCAGCAGTTATCAGGGGGGATATGGCTACACCTTC,CASSYQGGYGYTF
TRBV20-1,.,TRBJ2-1,.,TGCAGTGTCACTAGAGGAGAGCAGTTCTTC,CSVTRGEQFF
TRBV25-1,.,TRBJ1-2,.,TGTGCCAGCAGTGAACCGAAGGGTGGCTACACCTTC,CASSEPKGGYTF
TRBV18,.,TRBJ2-2,.,TGTGCCAGCTCACCTCGCGGGAAGGACACCGGGGAGCTGTTTTTT,CASSPRGKDTGELFF
TRBV24-1,.,TRBJ2-1,.,TGTGCCACCAGTGATGTGACTGGGGGGAATGAGCAGTTCTTC,CATSDVTGGNEQFF
TRBV18,.,TRBJ2-5,TRBD1,TGTGCCAGCTCACAAACAGGGGCCGAGACCCAGTACTTC,CASSQTGAETQYF
TRBV27,.,TRBJ2-4,TRBD2,TGTGCCAGCAGTACCCGGACTAGCGGGTTAGCCAAAAACATTCAGTACTTC,CASSTRTSGLAKNIQYF
TRBV10-3,.,TRBJ1-1,.,TGTGCCATCAGTCTCGGACAGAACACTGAAGCTTTCTTT,CAISLGQNTEAFF
TRBV4-1,.,TRBJ2-7,.,TGCGCCAGCAGCCCTGGAGGTTCGGGGACCGAGCAGTACTTC,CASSPGGSGTEQYF
TRBV30,once,TRBJ1-1,.,TGTGCCTGGACCCAGGGAGGGAAGGTCACTGAAGCTTTCTTT,CAWTQGGKVTEAFF
TRBV4-2,.,TRBJ1-2,.,.,CASSQVFGAGYGYTF
TRBV9,.,TRBJ2-1,.,TGTGCCAGCAGCGTAGGTTCAGCTCGAAGAGAGCAGTTCTTC,CASSVGSARREQFF
TRBV18,.,TRBJ2-1,.,TGTGCCAGCTCACCGGGCCACCTCAATGAGCAGTTCTTC,CASSPGHLNEQFF
TRBV6-4,.,TRBJ2-7,.,TGTGCCACCTGGACCCACGAGTTGGCCTACGAGCAGTACTTC,CATWTHELAYEQYF
TRBV7-3,.,TRBJ1-5,.,TGTGCCAGCAGCTTGCAGGCTCACCCTTTTAATCAGCCCCAGCATTTT,CASSLQAHPFNQPQHF
TRBV18,.,TRBJ2-1,TRBD1,TGTGCCAGCTCACCCGGGACAGGGCTAAACAATGAGCAGTTCTTC,CASSPGTGLNNEQFF
TRBV5-1,.,TRBJ2-1,TRBD1,TGCGCCAGCAGCCTGGGACAGGGGAGCTACAATGAGCAGTTCTTC,CASSLGQGSYNEQFF
TRBV27,.,TRBJ1-5,TRBD1,TGTGCCAGCGGGACAGTGTTGAATCAGCCCCAGCATTTT,CASGTVLNQPQHF
TRBV18,.,TRBJ2-7,.,TGTGCCAGCTCACCCCCAAGTCCCTACGAGCAGTACTTC,CASSPPSPYEQYF